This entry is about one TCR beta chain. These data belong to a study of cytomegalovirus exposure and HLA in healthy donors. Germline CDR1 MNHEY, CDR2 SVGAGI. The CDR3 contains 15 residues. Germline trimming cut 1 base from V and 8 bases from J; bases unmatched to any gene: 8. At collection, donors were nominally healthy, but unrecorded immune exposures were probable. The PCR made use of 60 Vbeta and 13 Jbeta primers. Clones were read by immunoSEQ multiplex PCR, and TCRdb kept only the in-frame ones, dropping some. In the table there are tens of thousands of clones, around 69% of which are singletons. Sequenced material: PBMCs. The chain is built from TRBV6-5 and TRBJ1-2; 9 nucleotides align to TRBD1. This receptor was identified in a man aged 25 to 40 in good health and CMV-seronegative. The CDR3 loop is CASSYLAGTGKGYTF. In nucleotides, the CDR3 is TGTGCCAGCAGTTACTTGGCCGGGACAGGGAAAGGCTACACCTTC.